These T cell receptor beta chains were read from a single sample in a study of T cells after yellow fever vaccination. TCRdb ran MiXCR on the 5' RACE reads and lists one entry per CDR3 protein. The sample consists of 250,000 to 300,000 distinct CDR3 sequences, 5.2% of them appearing once. Sequenced here: CD4+ T cells sorted from PBMCs, sampled on the day of the yellow fever booster vaccination. The receptors were gathered from a man between 18 and 35 years old who received the YFV17D yellow fever vaccine. Both conserved end residues are part of each CDR3. Clone size, where shown, is once, few, many, or a class for clones that have expanded.

cdr3_length clone_size j_call v_call cdr3_aa
15 many TRBJ2-2 TRBV5-4 CASRPEQTNTGELFF
15 many TRBJ2-2 TRBV4-3 CASSQETQNTGELFF
13 few TRBJ1-1 TRBV12-3/TRBV12-4 CASTRTGGTEAFF
16 few TRBJ1-6 TRBV4-3 CASSQDGPPRGSPLHF
14 . TRBJ1-5 TRBV5-1 CASSSTGINQPQHF
16 many TRBJ2-1 TRBV20-1 CSARHRGGAVSNEQFF
14 . TRBJ1-1 TRBV10-3 CAIRPDRRDTEAFF
15 many TRBJ2-2 TRBV6-6 CASSTSPRGTGELFF
14 few TRBJ1-4 TRBV7-2 CASSRGAANEKLFF
14 many TRBJ2-1 TRBV5-1 CASSLGGIGNEQFF
13 few TRBJ2-1 TRBV6-2/TRBV6-3 CASSSGGAYEQFF
11 many TRBJ1-2 TRBV29-1 CSVTRGYGYTF
16 . TRBJ2-3 TRBV12-3/TRBV12-4 CASSPVCGLGTDTQYF
12 many TRBJ2-1 TRBV7-9 CASSPRGDEQFF
14 few TRBJ2-2 TRBV2 CASRNERTTGELFF
14 few TRBJ2-7 TRBV7-7 CASSLTDSSYEQYF
14 few TRBJ1-5 TRBV12-3/TRBV12-4 CASSFRDSNHPQHF
14 many TRBJ2-4 TRBV11-2 CASSLDPTTNIQYF
14 few TRBJ2-3 TRBV30 CAWDPSRATDTQYF
14 few TRBJ1-5 TRBV5-1 CASSFGTGVQPQHF
14 . TRBJ2-3 TRBV3-1 CASSPGGAEDTQYF
14 few TRBJ2-1 TRBV5-1 CASTAASFNNEQFF
12 . TRBJ1-1 TRBV29-1 CSVLRDTLEAFF
13 . TRBJ1-6 TRBV6-4 CASSLLYNSPLHF
15 . TRBJ1-6 TRBV12-3/TRBV12-4 CASSFLPGSNSPLHF
16 many TRBJ2-2 TRBV28 CASSRAGQLNTGELFF
12 many TRBJ2-7 TRBV6-2/TRBV6-3 CASSLRGAEQYF
15 many TRBJ2-4 TRBV7-8 CASSLDEVSKNIQYF
14 many TRBJ1-5 TRBV7-2 CASSLLGGNQPQHF
11 medium-sized TRBJ1-6 TRBV20-1 CSASHNSPLHF
14 many TRBJ1-6 TRBV12-3/TRBV12-4 CASSFERANSPLHF
14 few TRBJ2-3 TRBV4-1 CASSLVRETDTQYF